This is a list of T cell receptor beta chains from one sample in a study of beta chain features in type 1 diabetes. Produced via immunoSEQ multiplex PCR; TCRdb's table is partial and in-frame only. The data show 150,000 to 160,000 clones, with over 8.5% seen just once and over 2% held by the top ten. The sequenced material came from central memory CD4+ T cells from blood. The receptors shown here come from a man between 18 and 29 years old in good health. Both conserved end residues are part of each CDR3. The order of the fields is D gene, V gene, clone size, CDR3 length, J gene, CDR3 protein, CDR3 DNA. The D gene is left open where the match is weak. Only some rows state a clone size, as once, few, many or a class for expanded clones.

>.|TRBV11-2|once|15|TRBJ2-1
CASSPNGQALNEQFF
TGTGCCAGCAGCCCAAACGGCCAGGCCCTAAATGAGCAGTTCTTC
>.|TRBV29-1|.|16|TRBJ1-2
CSVGETTATANYGYTF
TGCAGCGTGGGGGAGACGACAGCTACCGCTAACTATGGCTACACCTTC
>.|TRBV5-1|few|14|TRBJ2-1
CASNTLSSYNEQFF
TGCGCCAGCAACACCCTGAGCTCCTACAATGAGCAGTTCTTC
>TRBD2|TRBV15|.|14|TRBJ2-3
CATGGRDYTDTQYF
TGTGCCACCGGAGGAAGGGACTACACAGATACGCAGTATTTT
>TRBD1|TRBV13|.|15|TRBJ2-1
CASSLGWDRGNEQFF
TGTGCCAGCAGCTTAGGGTGGGACAGGGGAAATGAGCAGTTCTTC
>.|TRBV5-1|.|13|TRBJ1-4
CASSLERWGTLFF
TGCGCCAGCAGCTTGGAACGTTGGGGGACCCTGTTTTTT
>.|TRBV2|few|13|TRBJ1-6
CASTVGRNSPLHF
TGTGCCAGCACAGTGGGGCGGAATTCACCCCTCCACTTT
>.|TRBV28|few|12|TRBJ1-1
CASSSLIAEAFF
TGTGCCAGCAGCTCTTTGATCGCTGAAGCTTTCTTT
>.|TRBV6-5|few|13|TRBJ1-2
CASSVQGVGGYTF
TGTGCCAGCAGTGTACAGGGTGTAGGAGGCTACACCTTC
>.|TRBV7-9|few|17|TRBJ1-1
CASSHGDPGRLNTEAFF
TGTGCCAGCAGCCACGGGGATCCCGGACGGCTGAACACTGAAGCTTTCTTT
>.|TRBV7-3|.|13|TRBJ2-3
CASSLASTDTQYF
TGTGCCAGCAGCTTGGCTAGCACAGATACGCAGTATTTT
>TRBD2|TRBV7-3|.|13|TRBJ2-5
CASSLAGGETQYF
TGTGCCAGCAGCTTAGCGGGAGGGGAGACCCAGTACTTC
>.|TRBV19|few|13|TRBJ1-1
CASSIEARRSAFF
TGTGCCAGTAGTATAGAAGCCCGCAGGTCGGCTTTCTTT
>.|TRBV7-9|few|14|TRBJ2-1
CASSQESRVGEQFF
TGCGCCAGCAGCCAAGAGTCACGGGTCGGTGAGCAGTTCTTC
>.|TRBV28|.|14|TRBJ1-1
CASTPSTGNTEAFF
TGTGCCAGCACCCCATCGACAGGGAACACTGAAGCTTTCTTT
>.|TRBV5-4|.|16|TRBJ2-1
CASSSNRALAGNEQFF
TGTGCCAGCAGCTCCAACAGGGCCCTGGCGGGCAATGAGCAGTTCTTC
>.|TRBV5-6|few|13|TRBJ2-7
CASSFASVDEQYF
TGTGCCAGCAGCTTCGCGAGTGTGGACGAGCAGTACTTC
>.|TRBV10-3|.|12|TRBJ1-1
CAIRSVGRVAFF
TGTGCCATCAGGTCAGTGGGGCGGGTAGCTTTCTTT